The table lists the clone carrying this T cell receptor beta chain with many counts. The sample comes from a study of neurological immune-mediated disorders. CDR3 size: 13 residues. The V end lost 6 bases, the J end lost 8 bases, and 19 bases lay between the germline ends. Germline CDR1 reads SQVTM; CDR2 reads ANQGSEA. Time point specified: technical triplicate 2. TCRdb reprocessed the 5' RACE reads with MiXCR, giving one entry per CDR3 protein. The sample lists about 59,000 distinct CDR3 sequences; around 24% were seen once. This sequence was found in a man aged 55-75 years with HTLV-1-associated myelopathy (HAM/TSP). The chain combines TRBV29-1 with TRBJ1-1, with D tentatively TRBD1 (5 bases). The sample comprised PBMCs. In DNA form, the CDR3 reads TGCAGCGTGGAATCCCCGGGACGGTGGGAAGCTTTCTTT. This translates into CSVESPGRWEAFF.